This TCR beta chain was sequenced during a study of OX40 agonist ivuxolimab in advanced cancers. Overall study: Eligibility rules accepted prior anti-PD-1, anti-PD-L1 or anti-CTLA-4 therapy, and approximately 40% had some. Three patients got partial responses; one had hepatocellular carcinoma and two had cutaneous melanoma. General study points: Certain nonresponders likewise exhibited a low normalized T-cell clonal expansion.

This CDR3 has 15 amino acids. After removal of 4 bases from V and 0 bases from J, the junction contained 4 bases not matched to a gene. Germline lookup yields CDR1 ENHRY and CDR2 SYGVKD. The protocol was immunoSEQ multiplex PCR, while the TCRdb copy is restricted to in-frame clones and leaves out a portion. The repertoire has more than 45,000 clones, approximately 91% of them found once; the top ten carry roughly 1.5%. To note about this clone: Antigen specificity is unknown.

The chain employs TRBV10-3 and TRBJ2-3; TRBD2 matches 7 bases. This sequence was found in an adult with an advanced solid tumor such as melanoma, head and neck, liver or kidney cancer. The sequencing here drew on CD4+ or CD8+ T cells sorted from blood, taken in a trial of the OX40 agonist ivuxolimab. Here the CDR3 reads CAISAGGGSTDTQYF. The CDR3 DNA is TGTGCCATCAGTGCCGGGGGAGGGAGCACAGATACGCAGTATTTT.